What follows are 8 T cell receptor beta chains derived from one specimen sequenced in a study of T cell clones after liver transplantation. The method was immunoSEQ multiplex PCR; TCRdb's version includes in-frame clones alone and lacks a portion of them. The sample lists about 68,000 clones, around 93% occurring once. Specimen: CD4+ T cells from blood, collected 25 months after liver transplant. These TCRs come from a human patient who received a liver transplant. Some T cells may be supplied by the graft donor.

This clone appeared a single time. CDR3 nucleotides: TGTGCCAGCAGCTCCAAGGGGCCATTCGGCTACAATGAGCAGTTCTTC. It is translated as CASSSKGPFGYNEQFF. The chain recombines TRBV7-8 with TRBJ2-1, with a possible D match to TRBD1 (5 bases). The CDR3 consists of 16 residues. The V end lost 4 bases, the J end lost 3 bases, and 16 bases lay between the germline ends. The germline gives CDR1 SGHVS, CDR2 FQNEAQ.

The rearrangement uses TRBV10-3 and TRBJ2-5; 7 bases map to TRBD2. The germline V gene has CDR1 ENHRY and CDR2 SYGVKD. With V trimmed by 11 bases and J by 2 bases, 5 bases remained unmatched. This CDR3 contains 12 residues. CDR3 DNA: TGTGCCTCCGGGGGGAAGCAAGAGACCCAGTACTTC. As protein: CASGGKQETQYF.

The rearrangement links TRBV9 to TRBJ2-5, with D unresolved. There are 13 residues in the CDR3. Germline CDR1 is SGDLS and CDR2 is YYNGEE. V was shortened by 2 bases and J by 5 bases, with 10 bases between the two germline ends. CDR3 in DNA: TGTGCCAGCAGCGTCTTGGTTGGCGAGACCCAGTACTTC. It translates to CASSVLVGETQYF.

The chain recombines TRBV6-5 with TRBJ1-4; unclear D gene. Per the germline V gene, CDR1 is MNHEY and CDR2 is SVGAGI. V was clipped by 1 base and J by 6 bases, with 6 bases between them. CDR3 size: 13 residues. The DNA for the CDR3 is TGTGCCAGCAGTTACTTCCCAGATGAAAAACTGTTTTTT. It specifies CASSYFPDEKLFF.

The V call is TRBV5-4, the J call TRBJ2-1; the match to TRBD2 covers 11 bases. V shed 0 bases, J shed 10 bases, and the junction held 12 bases outside the gene matches. Germline V lookup: CDR1 SGHNT, CDR2 YYREEE (reference sequence). This CDR3 spans 17 amino acids. Written as DNA, the CDR3 is TGTGCCAGCAGCTTGGTATCCGGACTAGCGGGTCCACGCGAGCAGTTCTTC. Protein: CASSLVSGLAGPREQFF.

This chain links TRBV11-2 with TRBJ2-1, with TRBD1 matching 9 bases. The germline CDR1 and CDR2 sequences are SGHAT and FQNNGV. The trim removed 2 bases at V and 5 bases at J, leaving 4 bases unmatched. The CDR3 is made up of 15 amino acids. The CDR3, as DNA: TGTGCCAGCAGCTTACCAGGGACAGGGAACAATGAGCAGTTCTTC. It translates to CASSLPGTGNNEQFF.

This clone has just a few counts. The V gene is TRBV5-1, the J gene TRBJ1-5; a weak D match, TRBD1 (5 bases). CDR1 and CDR2 from the germline V gene are SGHRS and YFSETQ. The V and J ends lost 4 bases and 5 bases respectively, with 13 bases between them. There are 14 residues in the CDR3. DNA for the CDR3: TGCGCCAGCAGCACCGGGGAGGGGCATCAGCCCCAGCATTTT. Its protein is CASSTGEGHQPQHF.

The chain joins TRBV5-4 to TRBJ2-1; D uncertain. V shed 0 bases and J shed 7 bases, with 8 bases lying between them. Germline CDR1 SGHNT, CDR2 YYREEE (reference sequence). The CDR3 is made up of 13 amino acids. The CDR3 sequence is CASSLVLKNEQFF. As DNA, the CDR3 is TGTGCCAGCAGCTTGGTTCTGAAGAATGAGCAGTTCTTC.